This TCR beta chain appears in the sequencing data of a study of blood T cell repertoires in COVID-19. The CDR3 length is 18 residues. J was trimmed by 0 bases and V by 5 bases; bases with no gene match: 7. The germline V gene has CDR1 SGHTA and CDR2 FQGNSA. Method: immunoSEQ multiplex PCR; TCRdb's copy keeps in-frame clones and lacks some. Counted here are 45,000 to 55,000 clones, roughly 88% occurring once; the ten biggest clones make up around 3.2%. This chain joins TRBV7-2 and TRBJ2-1, with TRBD2 matching over 13 bases. The sequence came from a human donor in a cohort sampled during active COVID-19. Specimen: peripheral blood. The CDR3 DNA is TGTGCCAGCAGCCCGGGACTAGCGGGATCGAGCTCCTACAATGAGCAGTTCTTC. Its translation is CASSPGLAGSSSYNEQFF.